The 3 T cell receptor beta chains reported below all come from one sample, sequenced in a study of T cells in tuberculosis. The protocol was immunoSEQ multiplex PCR, while the TCRdb copy is restricted to in-frame clones and leaves out a portion. Among under 45,000 clones listed, around 95% were seen once. The sequenced sample consisted of PBMCs. Source of these receptors: a donor aged 10-29 years with latent tuberculosis or without tuberculosis infection.

The rearrangement joins TRBV7-3 to TRBJ2-1, with a possible D match to TRBD2 (5 bases). CDR1 SGHTA and CDR2 FQGTGA come from the germline V gene. This CDR3 comprises 17 residues. V was pared by 7 bases and J by 0 bases, with 19 bases between. CDR3 bases: TGTGCCAGCACCAACTCCCGGCGGGTTAACTCCTACAATGAGCAGTTCTTC. It encodes CASTNSRRVNSYNEQFF.

On this clone: Mismatch with germline at one junction end may stem from a read error. The CDR3 nucleotides are TGTGCCAGCAGCGTAGCGGCGGGGGACACAGATACGCAGTATTTT. It encodes CASSVAAGDTDTQYF. The chain couples TRBV7-2 to TRBJ2-3, with TRBD2 matching 7 bases. The CDR3 has 15 amino acids. Germline CDR1 reads SGHTA; CDR2 reads FQGNSA. The full variable domain, its missing parts supplied by reference TRBV7-2 and TRBJ2-3, is GAGVSQSPSNKVTEKGKDVELRCDPISGHTALYWYRQSLGQGLEFLIYFQGNSAPDKSGLPSDRFSAERTGGSVSTLTIQRTQQEDSAVYLCASSVAAGDTDTQYFGPGTRLTVL.

The chain combines TRBV9 with TRBJ1-4, with 10 bases matching TRBD1. The V gene's germline CDR1 is SGDLS and CDR2 YYNGEE. Trimming at V came to 0 bases and at J to 7 bases, leaving 0 bases not matched to a gene. The length of the CDR3 is 14 residues. The CDR3 DNA is TGTGCCAGCAGCGTAGGGACAGGGGGTGAAAAACTGTTTTTT. Its translation: CASSVGTGGEKLFF.